The T cell receptor (beta chain) described here comes from a study of T cell responses to AZD1222 COVID-19 vaccine. Study findings and constraints: Baseline antibody screening turned up just a handful of seropositive AZD1222 recipients. Spike regions recognized by vaccine-associated CD4 TCRs spanned the protein, led by 160-218 and 743-854. Clonal diversity may have been underestimated, and the donors were mostly white British, with more females than males. Sampling that yielded the repertoires occurred only after the peak T cell response.

With V trimmed by 5 bases and J by 11 bases, 8 bases remained unmatched. The CDR3 has 12 residues. From germline, CDR1 is LGHDT and CDR2 YNNKEL (reference sequence). Note on this clone: Its specificity is unknown.

The data were produced by immunoSEQ multiplex PCR, yet TCRdb's version contains in-frame clones alone and is incomplete. The data show 140,000 to 150,000 clones, with 82% seen just once and roughly 4% held by the top ten. The genes are TRBV3-1 (or the pseudogene TRBV3-2) and TRBJ1-2, with 7 bases matching TRBD1. The sequence came from an adult in good health. The sample in question was peripheral blood, obtained on day 0 of MenACWY control vaccination. CDR3 nucleotides: TGTGCCAGCAGCTACCGGGACAGTGCGTACACCTTC. This codes for CASSYRDSAYTF.